The TCR beta chain described here comes from a study of cytomegalovirus exposure and HLA in healthy donors (dated by TCRdb to the late 2010s). Context from the whole study: In an earlier analysis of roughly 500 of the donors, roughly 300 Gb of sequence data and 120 million or so unique TCR beta sequences from roughly 190 million T cells were reported. An early release that covered roughly 600 HLA-typed donors contained around 300 gigabases of sequencing data and 85 million to 100 million unique TCR sequences. Among the approximately 400 genotyped donors, roughly 80% belonged to the genetic ancestry cluster associated with self-reported Caucasian donors. The study aimed to test whether signatures of past pathogen exposure could be identified by cataloging public T cell receptors. The T cell repertoires of some 670 subjects were profiled by immunosequencing and related to cytomegalovirus serostatus. Besides the first cohort of roughly 640 subjects, a separate validation cohort made up of 90 to 150 different subjects was used. The study combined high-throughput TCR immunosequencing, statistical association of individual TCRs with disease status, and machine learning to predict cytomegalovirus infection status. To study patterns of TCR occurrence, a later analysis re-analyzed previously published TCR beta repertoires from around 700 donors and added high-resolution HLA genotyping. The later analysis used no new phenotypic data to find candidate immune exposures, relying instead on TCR beta sequences and their occurrence across donors. An earlier analysis of around 640 of the donors used high-throughput TCR beta sequencing to judge whether each TCR beta V gene segment behaved as functional or pseudogenic. Donor age, sex, ethnicity and CMV serostatus were compiled alongside the repertoire data. In a later genetic analysis, genome-wide SNP genotypes for about 60% of the 666 donors were used, and that subset was treated as a discovery cohort. All discovery cohort repertoires had been generated on a single sequencing platform. Class I and class II HLA loci were covered by the typing at four-digit resolution. The number of donors typed differed by locus, with roughly 629-640 for A, B, C, DRB1 and DQB1, about 500 for DQA1, 600 to 610 for DPA1, and some 440 for DPB1. A handful of DR-DQ haplotypes were treated as single units for association and clustering because of strong linkage in the cohort. Among about 360 genotyped donors of the cohort, an average of roughly 240,000 unique TCR beta nucleotide sequences were sequenced per donor, 15% to 20% of them non-productive. What the study reported, not specific to this receptor: A further reported finding was that TCR beta sequences accurately predicted the HLA-A and HLA-B alleles for most subjects in the first cohort. Linkage disequilibrium might explain the correlated functional status among segregating V segments, but an unknown experimental factor could not be ruled out. Roughly uniform sequencing depth across donors was assumed in presence/absence analyses, although this assumption may not hold. A later analysis found that most CMV-associated TCR beta chains appeared HLA-restricted, with HLA associations seemingly driven largely by CMV exposure. In a later analysis, HLA-associated TCR beta chains showed more clonal expansion and lower generation probabilities than non-associated chains that were equally common. The sequencing pipeline was judged likely to have produced a cluster of highly shared sequence variants as a technical artifact. In vitro tests confirmed that a few of the cytomegalovirus-associated TCR beta chains recognize cytomegalovirus antigens. In an earlier analysis of around 600 of the donors, most TCR beta V segments were observed in productive rearrangements about 87% or about 30% of the time, broadly matching IMGT annotations. In both the original and validation cohorts, the classifier was reported to diagnose cytomegalovirus status with high specificity and sensitivity. According to a later genetic analysis, donors in an Asian-associated ancestry cluster had fewer N-insertions in productive TCRs than the roughly 670-donor mean. CMV serostatus was the only immune exposure information available for the cohort. Because HLA typing was missing for some donors at each locus, association tests included only the typed subset. Because counts were too low, seventeen rarely observed V segments, including chromosome 9 orphons, were left out of the earlier analysis of several hundred of the donors. In a later analysis, some 18,000 TCR beta sequences were associated with specific HLA alleles at a false discovery rate of 0.05. According to a later analysis, parvovirus B19, influenza, CMV and Epstein-Barr virus appeared linked to several top co-occurrence clusters. The study gave a list of around 170 TCR beta chains associated with cytomegalovirus. A later analysis found that TCR association rates varied across HLA loci, with DRB1 alleles showing the most associated TCRs and HLA-C alleles the fewest. Most TCR sequences were observed very rarely across donors, whereas some public TCRs were present in many individuals. Assigning TCR associations to individual alleles was difficult when HLA alleles, especially DR and DQ, strongly co-occurred. It was suggested by the authors that the approach could potentially be generalized to other disease states and immunological phenotypes. In this cohort, only TCR beta chains were sequenced, and detectable features were limited by the absence of alpha or paired-chain data. An association between a missense DCLRE1C variant and V-gene and J-gene trimming of TCR beta chains was found in a later genetic analysis and replicated in an independent cohort. Because the 87-base-pair reads could not distinguish some IMGT-functional V segments, including TRBV6-2 and TRBV6-3, those segments were excluded.

Library preparation used the immunoSEQ multiplex PCR assay. For the multiplex PCR, a mixture combining 60 forward primers for TCR Vbeta segments and 13 reverse primers for TCR Jbeta segments was used. The CDR3 region of rearranged TCR beta genes was amplified from genomic DNA with a multiplex PCR assay. On the Illumina HiSeq System, the amplified TCR beta libraries were sequenced as 87-base-pair reads. In the original analysis: In a later analysis, 70 million to 95 million unique TCR beta chains were counted across the 650 to 750 repertoires, and roughly 10 million of these chains were shared by at least two donors. Raw reads were error-corrected and collapsed into unique sequences by a nearest-neighbor algorithm in which closely related sequences were merged to remove PCR and sequencing errors. Alignment of CDR3 sequences to IMGT reference sequences was used to assign V, D and J gene segments. Each retained sequence needed at least a six-nucleotide match to both a V gene segment and a J gene segment. A rearrangement counted as productive if the CDR3 had no stop codons and remained in frame with V and J, and every other rearrangement counted as non-productive. CDR3 was defined by IMGT convention, running from the second conserved V-encoded cysteine to the conserved J-encoded phenylalanine. In an earlier analysis of more than 550 of the donors, sequences lacking an unambiguous match to a single V gene segment were excluded. In an earlier analysis of approximately 590 of the donors, a V segment was called functional when productive rearrangements were above 56.7%, and segregating when the standard deviation between donors exceeded 5%. A statistical classification framework was built to diagnose cytomegalovirus status from the catalog of TCR beta chain sequences. In a later analysis, V and J genes were assigned by comparing TCR nucleotide sequences against IMGT/GENE-DB human TR gene sequences. In a later analysis, CDR3 sequences and most-parsimonious VDJ recombination scenarios were assigned using the TCRdist pipeline. In a later analysis, every TCR beta chain was defined by the combination of its CDR3 amino acid sequence and its V-gene family, and reads without a unique V-gene family were dropped. As a way to deal with suspected cross-contamination and a sequencing artifact, a later analysis dropped over 550 nucleotide sequences that were highly shared and had low generation probability. A later analysis calculated a clonal expansion index for each public chain from normalized within-repertoire ranks of inferred template counts. In a later analysis, generation probabilities were computed with a VDJ recombination model fitted to out-of-frame rearrangements, and the resulting probabilities were checked against IGoR. In a later analysis, hypergeometric tests were used to score TCR-TCR, TCR-HLA and TCR-CMV co-occurrence, with a repertoire-size bias correction applied to TCR pairs. In a later analysis, false discovery rates were estimated by permuting HLA or CMV assignments 20 times. In a later analysis, co-occurring TCRs were grouped using DBSCAN, with TCRdist sequence similarity added in when clustering inside HLA-allele-positive subsets. Co-occurrence clustering excluded repertoires with fewer than 30,000 or more than 120,000 public chains, plus five with anomalous nucleotide sharing. In its TCRdb copy, this immuneACCESS table keeps in-frame sequences only and misses some clones. Where compared with another copy, unresolved V genes explain less than half of these, and the others have no known cause. From that table come the V and J calls and clone size; the DNA was used to work out D and trimming. Present in this sample are some 66,000 clones, 80% to 90% of which were seen just once. The top ten constitute around 2.9% of the sample.

Taken from cysteine to phenylalanine, the CDR3 has 14 residues. Only the CDR3 DNA stays, 42 bases, in frame from base 1. Unmatched junction bases come to 10, with V trimmed by 5 bases and J by 7 bases. CDR1 LNHNV and CDR2 YYDKDF were looked up in the germline V gene (reference sequence). With regard to this clone: The antigen this receptor binds is unknown. Base qualities are not recorded, but no much larger clone differs from it by a single base.

The cohort comprised around 690 healthy bone marrow donors. All cohort members were sampled while nominally healthy, although unrecorded immune exposures were likely present. The donor was CMV seronegative and belonged to the group of over 300 seronegative cohort members. A peripheral blood sample was provided by each donor, and peripheral blood mononuclear cells were used for TCR beta sequencing. The Qiagen DNeasy Blood Extraction Kit was used to extract genomic DNA from the blood cell samples. The sequence came from a woman aged 25 to 39 in good health and CMV-seronegative. The material sequenced was PBMCs. The chain employs TRBV15 and TRBJ1-2; TRBD1 aligns with 7 central bases. The DNA is TGTGCCACCAGCGCGGACAGGTCGGGCCGTGGCTACACCTTC. Its product reads: CATSADRSGRGYTF.